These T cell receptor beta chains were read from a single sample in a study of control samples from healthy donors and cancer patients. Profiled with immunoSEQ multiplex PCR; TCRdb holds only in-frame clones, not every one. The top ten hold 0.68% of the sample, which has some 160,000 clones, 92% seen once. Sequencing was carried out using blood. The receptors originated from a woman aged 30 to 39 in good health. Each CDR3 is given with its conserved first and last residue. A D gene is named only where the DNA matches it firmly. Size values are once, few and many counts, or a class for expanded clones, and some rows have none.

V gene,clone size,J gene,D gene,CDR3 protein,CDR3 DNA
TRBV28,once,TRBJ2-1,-,CASSFPYGSYNEQFF,TGTGCCAGCAGTTTCCCCTACGGCTCCTACAATGAGCAGTTCTTC
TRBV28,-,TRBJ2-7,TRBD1,CASSPRTGWEQYF,TGTGCCAGCAGTCCACGGACAGGGTGGGAGCAGTACTTC
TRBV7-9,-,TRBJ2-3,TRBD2,CASSLRGSGADTQYF,TGTGCCAGCAGCCTCCGCGGGAGTGGCGCAGATACGCAGTATTTT
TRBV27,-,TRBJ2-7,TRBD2,CASSRQAGGYDEQYF,TGTGCCAGCAGTCGCCAAGCGGGAGGGTACGACGAGCAGTACTTC
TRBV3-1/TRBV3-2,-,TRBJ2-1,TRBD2,CASSQSSGGQFF,TGTGCCAGCAGCCAATCCAGCGGGGGGCAGTTCTTC
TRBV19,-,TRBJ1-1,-,CASSKANTEAFF,TGTGCCAGTAGTAAGGCGAACACTGAAGCTTTCTTT
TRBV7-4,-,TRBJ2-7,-,CASSLVGFEQYF,TGTGCCAGCAGCTTAGTGGGGTTCGAGCAGTACTTC
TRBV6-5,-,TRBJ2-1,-,CASSPGPFVYEQFF,TGTGCCAGCAGTCCGGGGCCTTTTGTCTATGAGCAGTTCTTC
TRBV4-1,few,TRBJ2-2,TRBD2,CASSQVIRTSLNTGELFF,TGCGCCAGCAGCCAAGTTATCAGGACTAGCTTAAACACCGGGGAGCTGTTTTTT
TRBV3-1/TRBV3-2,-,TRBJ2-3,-,CASSQSVRDTQYF,TGTGCCAGCAGCCAATCGGTTCGGGATACGCAGTATTTT
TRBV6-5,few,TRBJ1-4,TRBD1,CASRLTGANEKLFF,TGTGCCAGCAGACTAACAGGGGCTAATGAAAAACTGTTTTTT
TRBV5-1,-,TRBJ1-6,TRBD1,CASSLGGDSVSGDSPLHF,TGCGCCAGCAGCTTGGGTGGGGACAGCGTATCCGGGGACTCACCCCTCCACTTT
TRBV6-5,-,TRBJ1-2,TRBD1,CASSRGQGSSGYTF,TGTGCCAGCAGCCGGGGACAGGGGTCTTCTGGCTACACCTTC
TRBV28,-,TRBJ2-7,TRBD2,CASSLAPGRVAEQYF,TGTGCCAGCAGTTTAGCCCCGGGGAGGGTAGCAGAGCAGTACTTC
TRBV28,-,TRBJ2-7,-,CASSFYTGNYEQYF,TGTGCCAGCAGTTTCTATACTGGGAACTACGAGCAGTACTTC
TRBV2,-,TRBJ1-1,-,CASSVARMNTEAFF,TGTGCCAGCAGTGTAGCACGAATGAACACTGAAGCTTTCTTT
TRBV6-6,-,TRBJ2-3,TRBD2,CASSRLATDTQYF,TGTGCCAGCAGCCGACTAGCGACAGATACGCAGTATTTT
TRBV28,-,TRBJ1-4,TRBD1,CASSLGGTGNEKLFF,TGTGCCAGCAGTTTAGGTGGGACAGGGAACGAAAAACTGTTTTTT
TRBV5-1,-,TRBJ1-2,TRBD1,CASSLRQGANYGYTF,TGCGCCAGCAGCTTGAGACAGGGGGCTAACTATGGCTACACCTTC
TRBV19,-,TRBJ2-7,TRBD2,CASSQRLAGVGEQYF,TGTGCCAGTAGTCAAAGACTAGCGGGAGTCGGAGAGCAGTACTTC
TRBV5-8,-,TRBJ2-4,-,CASSFRQNIQYF,TGTGCCAGCAGCTTTCGACAAAACATTCAGTACTTC
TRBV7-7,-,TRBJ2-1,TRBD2,CASSPWEGPGTSLLF,TGTGCCAGCAGCCCTTGGGAAGGGCCCGGGACTAGCCTTCTCTTC
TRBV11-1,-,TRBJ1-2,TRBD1,CASSLAQGDDYGYTF,TGTGCCAGCAGCTTAGCACAGGGGGATGACTATGGCTACACCTTC
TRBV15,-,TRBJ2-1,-,CATSSSQGGNEQFF,TGTGCCACCAGCAGTAGTCAGGGCGGGAATGAGCAGTTCTTC
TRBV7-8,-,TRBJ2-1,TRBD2,CASSPRRDYYNEQFF,TGTGCCAGCAGCCCTAGACGGGACTATTACAATGAGCAGTTCTTC
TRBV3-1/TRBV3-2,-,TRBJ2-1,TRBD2,CASSVGTSGSSSQFF,TGTGCCAGCAGCGTCGGGACTAGCGGGAGTTCCTCGCAGTTCTTC
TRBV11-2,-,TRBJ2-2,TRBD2,CASSPVSGRGELFF,TGTGCCAGCAGCCCCGTTAGCGGGCGGGGGGAGCTGTTTTTT